One and the same sample provided the 22 T cell receptor beta chains below, sequenced in a study of blood T cell repertoires in COVID-19. Method: immunoSEQ multiplex PCR; TCRdb's copy keeps in-frame clones and lacks some. Among some 350,000 clones listed, about 88% were seen once. Specimen: peripheral blood. Receptor source: a human donor in a cohort sampled during active COVID-19.

The chain joins TRBV18 to TRBJ2-5, with D possibly being TRBD2 (5 bases). Trimming stripped 6 bases from V and 4 bases from J, with 15 bases between. Per germline, CDR1 KGHSH and CDR2 LQKENI. The CDR3 has 14 amino acids. The CDR3 sequence is CASSQTSFRETQYF. The DNA of the CDR3 is TGTGCCAGCTCGCAAACTAGTTTTAGAGAGACCCAGTACTTC.

The J gene is TRBJ2-5, the V gene TRBV4-1; perhaps TRBD2 as D (5 bases). The CDR3 length is 14 residues. The V end lost 7 bases, the J end lost 2 bases, and 14 bases lay between the germline ends. Germline CDR1 MGHRA, CDR2 YSYEKL. CDR3 bases: TGCGCCAGCAACCTCGAGGGAGATCAAGAGACCCAGTACTTC. Amino acids: CASNLEGDQETQYF.

Details on this clone: One end of the junction is discordant with germline, which a read error may explain. Written as DNA, the CDR3 is TGTGCCAGCAACGTAAACAACGGGGCGGGGGAGACCCAGTACTTC. Protein product: CASNVNNGAGETQYF. The genes are TRBV9 and TRBJ2-5; tentative D call: TRBD2 (6 bases). The CDR3 sequence is 15 residues long. The germline CDR1 and CDR2 sequences are SGDLS and YYNGEE.

The rearrangement links TRBV7-8 to TRBJ2-2; 8 bases are a match to TRBD1. Trimming cost V 5 bases and J 3 bases; bases outside gene matches: 8. The CDR3 covers 16 residues. Germline values: CDR1 SGHVS, CDR2 FQNEAQ. The CDR3 nucleotides read TGTGCCAGCAGCCCTCGGACAGGGAGCGACACCGGGGAGCTGTTTTTT. Protein: CASSPRTGSDTGELFF.

This chain joins TRBV10-3 and TRBJ2-5; 11 positions match TRBD2. With V trimmed by 6 bases and J by 2 bases, 14 bases remained unmatched. The CDR3 covers 18 residues. Germline-derived CDR1 and CDR2 are ENHRY and SYGVKD. CDR3 sequence reads: CAISDSGGAVKEQETQYF. The CDR3 DNA sequence: TGTGCCATCAGCGATAGCGGGGGGGCCGTTAAAGAACAAGAGACCCAGTACTTC.

The chain combines TRBV2 with TRBJ2-1, with D perhaps TRBD1 (6 bases). V lost 5 bases and J lost 6, with 17 bases in between. The CDR3 runs to 15 residues. CDR1 SNHLY and CDR2 FYNNEI come from the germline V gene. The CDR3 DNA follows: TGTGCCAGCAGTTTACAGGGCCCGGAGTTCAATGAGCAGTTCTTC. Translating gives CASSLQGPEFNEQFF. Full variable domain (missing parts from reference TRBV2 and TRBJ2-1): EPEVTQTPSHQVTQMGQEVILRCVPISNHLYFYWYRQILGQKVEFLVSFYNNEISEKSEIFDDQFSVERPDGSNFTLKIRSTKLEDSAMYFCASSLQGPEFNEQFFGPGTRLTVL.

The V gene is TRBV4-1, the J gene TRBJ2-7; D is unclear. Germline V CDR1 and CDR2: MGHRA, YSYEKL. There are 12 residues in the CDR3. Trimming left V 1 base short and J 3 bases short, with 4 bases between. This chain's CDR3 is CASSQGGYEQYF. The CDR3 bases are TGCGCCAGCAGCCAAGGCGGCTACGAGCAGTACTTC.

The chain joins TRBV28 to TRBJ1-2; D is unclear. V lost 2 bases to trimming and J lost 2 bases, with 12 bases between them. The CDR3 covers 15 residues. Germline V gives CDR1 MDHEN, CDR2 SYDVKM. The CDR3 DNA reads TGTGCCAGCAGTTTAGGATCTGCAGGAAACTATGGCTACACCTTC. The encoded protein is CASSLGSAGNYGYTF.

The chain uses TRBV7-6 and TRBJ2-7; 7 nucleotides agree with TRBD2. The germline CDR1 and CDR2 sequences are SGHVS and FNYEAQ. The CDR3 extends over 13 amino acids. After removal of 5 bases from V and 7 bases from J, the junction contained 8 bases not matched to a gene. For the CDR3, the DNA is TGTGCCAGCAGCACCTCCAGGGAGGGGGAGCAGTACTTC. Translating it yields CASSTSREGEQYF. Looking up the rest from reference TRBV7-6 and TRBJ2-7 gives the full variable domain: GAGVSQSPRYKVTKRGQDVALRCDPISGHVSLYWYRQALGQGPEFLTYFNYEAQQDKSGLPNDRFSAERPEGSISTLTIQRTEQRDSAMYRCASSTSREGEQYFGPGTRLTVT.

The gene calls are TRBV18 and TRBJ2-3; 7 bases match TRBD2. The germline gives CDR1 KGHSH, CDR2 LQKENI. The CDR3 covers 15 residues. V gave up 3 bases and J gave up 6 bases; unmatched junction bases: 9. For the CDR3, the DNA is TGTGCCAGCTCACCCACCACCTGGGAGGGGGATACGCAGTATTTT. It yields the protein CASSPTTWEGDTQYF.

The CDR3 nucleotides are TGCGCCAGCAGCCAAGGGAACAGGGTCTCTGGGGCCAACGTCCTGACTTTC. This translates into CASSQGNRVSGANVLTF. This rearrangement joins TRBV4-1 to TRBJ2-6; D possibly corresponds to TRBD1 (6 bases). Trimming took off 1 base at V and 0 bases at J, with 10 bases between the two ends. The CDR3 is made up of 17 amino acids. Germline assignment: CDR1 MGHRA and CDR2 YSYEKL.

In this sample, this clone turned up a few times. The chain has TRBV27 and TRBJ1-2; D gene ambiguous. V shed 5 bases and J shed 7 bases, with 17 bases lying between them. The length of the CDR3 is 14 residues. Germline CDR1 and CDR2: MNHEY and SMNVEV (reference sequence). CDR3 DNA: TGTGCCAGCAGTCCTTCTTGGGGAGGCAGTGGCTACACCTTC. It is translated as CASSPSWGGSGYTF.

This clone showed up just once. CDR3 amino acids: CASSLDHGTGEETQYF. CDR3 sequence (DNA): TGTGCCAGCAGCTTAGACCACGGGACAGGGGAAGAGACCCAGTACTTC. The rearrangement joins TRBV7-7 to TRBJ2-5, with TRBD1 matching 10 bases. Per germline, CDR1 SSHAT and CDR2 FNYEAQ (reference sequence). Germline trimming cut 1 base from V and 3 bases from J; bases unmatched to any gene: 5. The CDR3 length is 16 residues.

The rearrangement links TRBV5-1 to TRBJ1-4, with 7 bases that match TRBD1. The CDR3 contains 16 residues. In germline, CDR1 is SGHRS, CDR2 YFSETQ. J was trimmed by 8 bases and V by 4 bases; bases with no gene match: 14. CDR3 protein: CASSVNTGTASEKLFF. As DNA, the CDR3 is TGCGCCAGCAGCGTCAATACCGGGACAGCCAGCGAAAAACTGTTTTTT.

This rearrangement joins TRBV30 to TRBJ1-2; D is possibly TRBD1 (6 bases). Germline CDR1 and CDR2: GTSNPN and SVGIG (reference sequence). The CDR3 totals 14 residues. Trimming took off 4 bases at V and 0 bases at J, with 12 bases between the two ends. This chain's CDR3 is CAWNPDRTNYGYTF. The CDR3 DNA reads as TGTGCCTGGAACCCTGACAGGACTAACTATGGCTACACCTTC.

This chain joins TRBV20-1 and TRBJ1-2, with TRBD1 identical over 7 bases. J lost 0 bases, V lost 3 bases, and 1 base had no gene match. The CDR3 is 13 residues long. Germline CDR1 DFQATT, CDR2 SNEGSKA (reference sequence). This chain's CDR3 is CSASGTANYGYTF. The DNA for the CDR3 is TGCAGTGCTAGTGGGACAGCTAACTATGGCTACACCTTC.

The chain couples TRBV14 to TRBJ1-2; D perhaps matches TRBD1 (5 bases). The CDR3 has 13 residues. Germline-derived CDR1 and CDR2 are SGHDN and FVKESK. Trimming removed 1 base from V and 2 bases from J, with 5 bases in between. The CDR3 protein is CASSQAGNYGYTF. CDR3 DNA sequence: TGTGCCAGCAGCCAAGCAGGGAACTATGGCTACACCTTC.

This chain uses TRBV7-7 with TRBJ2-5; D might be TRBD1 (5 bases). This CDR3 region has 14 residues. V was trimmed by 1 base and J by 5 bases, leaving 11 bases between them. Germline V gene sequence: CDR1 SSHAT, CDR2 FNYEAQ (reference sequence). CDR3: CASSLEGLRETQYF. The DNA of the CDR3 is TGTGCCAGCAGCTTAGAGGGGTTGCGGGAGACCCAGTACTTC.

The chain combines TRBV29-1 with TRBJ1-2, with D perhaps TRBD1 (5 bases). V was cut by 7 bases and J by 8 bases, with 14 bases left in between. CDR1 and CDR2 from the germline V gene are SQVTM and ANQGSEA. The CDR3 spans 11 residues. CDR3 in amino acids: CSAGGNGGYTF. DNA of the CDR3: TGCAGCGCTGGGGGGAACGGAGGCTACACCTTC.

V is TRBV30 and J is TRBJ2-2, with 8 bases identical to TRBD2. Germline CDR1 is GTSNPN and CDR2 is SVGIG (reference sequence). Trimming took 2 bases from V and 6 from J; bases not matched to a gene: 5. The length of the CDR3 is 14 residues. DNA of the CDR3: TGTGCCTGGAGTCCGGGACTAGATTCCGGGGAGCTGTTTTTT. It is translated as CAWSPGLDSGELFF. Full variable domain (missing parts from reference TRBV30 and TRBJ2-2): SQTIHQWPATLVQPVGSPLSLECTVEGTSNPNLYWYRQAAGRGLQLLFYSVGIGQISSEVPQNLSASRPQDRQFILSSKKLLLSDSGFYLCAWSPGLDSGELFFGEGSRLTVL.

The rearrangement joins TRBV5-1 to TRBJ2-5; 8 nucleotides align to TRBD2. Trimming removed 2 bases from V and 3 bases from J; junction bases left unmatched: 9. The V gene's germline CDR1 is SGHRS and CDR2 YFSETQ. The CDR3 loop spans 16 amino acids. Written as DNA, the CDR3 is TGCGCCAGCAGCTTTATGGCGGGGGGTGCTGAAGAGACCCAGTACTTC. As protein: CASSFMAGGAEETQYF.

This chain uses TRBV25-1 with TRBJ1-2; D gene unclear. The germline CDR1 and CDR2 sequences are MGHDK and SYGVNS. Trimming removed 3 bases from V and 1 base from J, with 9 bases in between. This CDR3 region has 14 residues. The CDR3 spells CASSDSDYNYGYTF. The CDR3 coding sequence is TGTGCCAGCAGTGACAGTGACTATAACTATGGCTACACCTTC.